A selection of T cell receptor beta chains follows, all from one sample in a study of blood T cell repertoires in COVID-19. This table comes from immunoSEQ multiplex PCR, and its TCRdb copy is limited to in-frame clones, with some not included. This sample has more than 100,000 clones; about 86% occur once, and the top ten carry about 2.3%. The sample taken for sequencing was PBMCs or T cells enriched from blood (not recorded which). The receptors were gathered from a man aged 40-55 years with acute COVID-19. Each CDR3 is given with its conserved first and last residue. D genes are given only for firm matches. Clone size, where shown, is once, few, many, or a class for clones that have expanded.

>NA|TRBJ2-7|TRBD1|TRBV19
TGTGCCAGTAGGGTTCGGGACAGGTCCTACGAGCAGTACTTC
CASRVRDRSYEQYF
>NA|TRBJ1-6|NA|TRBV6-5
TGTGCCAGCAGTTACACAGGGCCCAATTCACCCCTCCACTTT
CASSYTGPNSPLHF
>once|TRBJ2-7|TRBD1|TRBV7-2
TGTGCCAGCAGCTCCCGAGGACAGGGGGCCTACGAGCAGTACTTC
CASSSRGQGAYEQYF
>NA|TRBJ1-1|NA|TRBV2
TGTGCCAGCAGTGCCCAACCGATTCCGGAGACTGAAGCTTTCTTT
CASSAQPIPETEAFF
>NA|TRBJ2-1|TRBD2|TRBV6-6
TGTGCCAGCAGTTACCTAGCGGGCTTTATCTACAATGAGCAGTTCTTC
CASSYLAGFIYNEQFF
>NA|TRBJ2-5|TRBD2|TRBV7-9
TGTGCCAGCAGCTTAGGAGCTGGGGTAGCGGGATCCCAAGAGACCCAGTACTTC
CASSLGAGVAGSQETQYF
>NA|TRBJ1-3|TRBD1|TRBV29-1
TGCAGCGCAGCGGGACAGGGTGCTGGAAACACCATATATTTT
CSAAGQGAGNTIYF
>NA|TRBJ2-1|TRBD1|TRBV19
TGTGCCAGTAGTTGGACAGGGGGTGGGAATGAGCAGTTCTTC
CASSWTGGGNEQFF
>NA|TRBJ2-5|TRBD2|TRBV13
TGTGCCAGCAGCTTTCCAGCGGGGGGGCCAGAGACCCAGTACTTC
CASSFPAGGPETQYF
>few|TRBJ2-1|NA|TRBV14
TGTGCCAGCAGCGGCAACCATGAGCAGTTCTTC
CASSGNHEQFF
>NA|TRBJ2-3|NA|TRBV27
TGTGCCAGCAGTTTCTTGGGGGCGGATACGCAGTATTTT
CASSFLGADTQYF
>NA|TRBJ1-3|TRBD1|TRBV18
TGTGCCAGCTCACTAACGGGGACAGACGCTGGAAACACCATATATTTT
CASSLTGTDAGNTIYF
>NA|TRBJ2-7|TRBD2|TRBV10-1
TGCGCCAGCAGTGAGGGGAGGGCCTACGAGCAGTACTTC
CASSEGRAYEQYF
>few|TRBJ1-6|NA|TRBV3-1/TRBV3-2
TGTGCCAGCAGCCAAGACGTTTTACGGTCACCCCTCCACTTT
CASSQDVLRSPLHF
>NA|TRBJ1-6|NA|TRBV12-3/TRBV12-4
TGTGCCAGCAGTTTTGAGTTGAATTCACCCCTCCACTTT
CASSFELNSPLHF
>NA|TRBJ2-3|TRBD2|TRBV7-2
TGTGCCAGCAGCTTATTGACTAGCGGGTTTAGCACAGATACGCAGTATTTT
CASSLLTSGFSTDTQYF
>NA|TRBJ1-2|NA|TRBV11-2
TGTGCCAGCAGCTTGGAAAATCCGGGGGGCTACACCTTC
CASSLENPGGYTF
>NA|TRBJ2-5|NA|TRBV10-3
TGTGCCATCAGTGAAATGTCAGGGGCAAAGACCCAGTACTTC
CAISEMSGAKTQYF
>NA|TRBJ2-3|NA|TRBV5-8
TGTGCCAGCAGCTTCAGTGGGGGCACTAGCGGCACAGATACGCAGTATTTT
CASSFSGGTSGTDTQYF
>NA|TRBJ1-2|TRBD1|TRBV28
TGTGCCAGCAGTTTAACGGACAGGGCCTATGGCTACACCTTC
CASSLTDRAYGYTF
>NA|TRBJ1-2|NA|TRBV27
TGTGCCAGCACCACCCTGGGGCAGGGAAGGGGTAACTATGGCTACACCTTC
CASTTLGQGRGNYGYTF
>NA|TRBJ2-7|NA|TRBV2
TGTGCCAGCAGTGTCGAGGGATTCTCCTACGAGCAGTACTTC
CASSVEGFSYEQYF
>NA|TRBJ2-1|NA|TRBV28
TGTGCCAGCAGTTCGTGGGGGGGCATGTTCTTC
CASSSWGGMFF
>once|TRBJ1-1|TRBD1|TRBV27
TGTGCCAGCAGATTTACGGGACAGGAACTTGAAGCTTTCTTT
CASRFTGQELEAFF
>once|TRBJ2-7|TRBD2|TRBV7-2
TGTGCCAGCAGCTTAATCGGACTAGCGTTAAGCTCCTACGAGCAGTACTTC
CASSLIGLALSSYEQYF
>NA|TRBJ2-7|NA|TRBV5-4
TGTGCCAGCAGCTTGGGGGGGCGTTTGAGCTCCTACGAGCAGTACTTC
CASSLGGRLSSYEQYF
>NA|TRBJ1-1|TRBD1|TRBV5-1
TGCGCCAGCAGCTTGGTTAGCATCACCGGGACAGGGATCACTGAAGCTTTCTTT
CASSLVSITGTGITEAFF
>once|TRBJ1-1|NA|TRBV6-4
TGTGCCAGCAGTGACACGGACCGGGGCACTGAAGCTTTCTTT
CASSDTDRGTEAFF